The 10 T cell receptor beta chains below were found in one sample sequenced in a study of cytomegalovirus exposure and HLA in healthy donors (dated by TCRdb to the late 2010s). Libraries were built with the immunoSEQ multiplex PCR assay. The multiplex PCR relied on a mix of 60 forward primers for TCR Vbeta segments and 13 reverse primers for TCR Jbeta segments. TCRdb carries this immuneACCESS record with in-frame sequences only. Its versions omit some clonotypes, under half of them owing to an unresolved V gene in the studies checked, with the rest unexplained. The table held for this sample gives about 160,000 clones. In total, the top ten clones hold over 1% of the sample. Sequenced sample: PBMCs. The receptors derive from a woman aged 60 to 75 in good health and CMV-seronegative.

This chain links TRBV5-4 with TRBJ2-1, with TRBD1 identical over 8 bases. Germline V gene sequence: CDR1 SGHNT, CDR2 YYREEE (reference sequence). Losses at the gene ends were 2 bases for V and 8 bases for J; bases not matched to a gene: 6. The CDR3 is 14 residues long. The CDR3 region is CASSFPDRDDEQFF. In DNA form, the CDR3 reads TGTGCCAGCAGCTTCCCGGACAGGGACGATGAGCAGTTCTTC.

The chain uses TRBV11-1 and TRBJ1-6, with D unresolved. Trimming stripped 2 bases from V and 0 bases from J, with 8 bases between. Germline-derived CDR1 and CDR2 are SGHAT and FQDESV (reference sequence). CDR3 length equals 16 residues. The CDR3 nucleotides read TGTGCCAGCAGCTTATCGAGAAACTCCTATAATTCACCCCTCCACTTT. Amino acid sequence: CASSLSRNSYNSPLHF.

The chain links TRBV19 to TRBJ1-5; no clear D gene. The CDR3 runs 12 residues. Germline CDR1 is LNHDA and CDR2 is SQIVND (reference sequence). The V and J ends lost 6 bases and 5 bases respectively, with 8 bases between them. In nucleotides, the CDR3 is TGTGCCAGTAGGGCCACCTATCAGCCCCAGCATTTT. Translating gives CASRATYQPQHF.

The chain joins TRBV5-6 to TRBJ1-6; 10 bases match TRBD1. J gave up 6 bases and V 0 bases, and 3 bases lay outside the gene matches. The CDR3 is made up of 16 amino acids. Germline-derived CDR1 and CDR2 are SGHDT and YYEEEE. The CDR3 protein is CASSLGQGARNSPLHF. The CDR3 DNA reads TGTGCCAGCAGCTTGGGACAGGGGGCGCGTAATTCACCCCTCCACTTT.

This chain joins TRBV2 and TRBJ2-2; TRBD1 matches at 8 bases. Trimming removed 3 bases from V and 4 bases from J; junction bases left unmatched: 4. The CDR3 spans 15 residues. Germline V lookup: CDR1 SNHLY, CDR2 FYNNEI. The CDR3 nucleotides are TGTGCCAGCAGTGACACAGGGGGACGCACCGGGGAGCTGTTTTTT. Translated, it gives CASSDTGGRTGELFF.

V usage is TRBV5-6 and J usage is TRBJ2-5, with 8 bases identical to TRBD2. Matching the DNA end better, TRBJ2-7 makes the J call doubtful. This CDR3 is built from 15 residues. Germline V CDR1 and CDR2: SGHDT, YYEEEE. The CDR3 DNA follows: TGTGCCAGCAGCTTGGATCCGGGGGGGGCCTACGAGCAGTACTTC. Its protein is CASSLDPGGAYEQYF.

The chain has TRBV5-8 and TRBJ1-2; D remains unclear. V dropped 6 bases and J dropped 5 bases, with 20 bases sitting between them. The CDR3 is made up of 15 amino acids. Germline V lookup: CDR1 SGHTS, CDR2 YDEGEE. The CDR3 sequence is CASTPPGVGVYGYTF. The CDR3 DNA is TGTGCCAGCACCCCGCCCGGGGTAGGTGTATATGGCTACACCTTC.

CDR3: CASTVAGGGYGYTF. The CDR3 bases are TGCGCCAGCACCGTGGCAGGGGGAGGCTATGGCTACACCTTC. The V and J genes are TRBV5-1 and TRBJ1-2; 7 nucleotides align to TRBD1. Unmatched junction bases numbered 9, after V lost 6 bases and J lost 4 bases. Germline V gives CDR1 SGHRS, CDR2 YFSETQ. The CDR3 has 14 amino acids. The full variable domain, with the rest looked up from reference TRBV5-1 and TRBJ1-2, is KAGVTQTPRYLIKTRGQQVTLSCSPISGHRSVSWYQQTPGQGLQFLFEYFSETQRNKGNFPGRFSGRQFSNSRSEMNVSTLELGDSALYLCASTVAGGGYGYTFGSGTRLTVV.

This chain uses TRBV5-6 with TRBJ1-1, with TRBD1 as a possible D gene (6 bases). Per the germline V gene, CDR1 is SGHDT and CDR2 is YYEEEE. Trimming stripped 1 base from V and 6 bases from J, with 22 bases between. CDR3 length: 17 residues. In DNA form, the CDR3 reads TGTGCCAGCAGCTTGCTGGGGATGACAGGCCGATCGGCTGAAGCTTTCTTT. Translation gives CASSLLGMTGRSAEAFF. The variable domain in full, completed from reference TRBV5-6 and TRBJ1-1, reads DAGVTQSPTHLIKTRGQQVTLRCSPKSGHDTVSWYQQALGQGPQFIFQYYEEEERQRGNFPDRFSGHQFPNYSSELNVNALLLGDSALYLCASSLLGMTGRSAEAFFGQGTRLTVV.

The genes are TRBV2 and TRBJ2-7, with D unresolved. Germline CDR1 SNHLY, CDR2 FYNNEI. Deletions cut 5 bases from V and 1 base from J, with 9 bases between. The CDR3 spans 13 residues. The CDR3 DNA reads TGTGCCAGCAGTACGACGGAGTCCTACGAGCAGTACTTC. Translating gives CASSTTESYEQYF.